This paragraph covers one T cell receptor beta chain sequence. The data belong to a study of blood T cell repertoires in COVID-19. Background on the study: Acute-phase and convalescent COVID-19 samples originated in the United States, Italy and Spain. The cDNA or gDNA used as material had been derived from T cells, B-cell-depleted T cells, or PBMCs.

This CDR3 is built from 13 residues. Germline V gene lookup returns CDR1 LGHDT and CDR2 YNNKEL (reference sequence). Trimming pared 2 bases from V and 6 bases from J, leaving 8 bases between. In the original processing: Cell counts per sample came from amplifying reference gene primers. The repertoire was sequenced with immunoSEQ multiplex PCR; TCRdb's copy has only in-frame clones and lacks some. The V and J calls and clone size come from that table; D and trimming were worked out from the DNA. This table holds 200,000 to 250,000 clones, 82% found once. The sequence came from a woman of 80 years or more with active or convalescent COVID-19. The specimen sequenced was peripheral blood. The rearrangement uses TRBV3-1 (or the pseudogene TRBV3-2) and TRBJ2-1; D possibly corresponds to TRBD1 (6 bases). The CDR3 loop is CASSQLGGNEQFF. The DNA for the CDR3 is TGTGCCAGCAGCCAACTAGGGGGCAATGAGCAGTTCTTC.